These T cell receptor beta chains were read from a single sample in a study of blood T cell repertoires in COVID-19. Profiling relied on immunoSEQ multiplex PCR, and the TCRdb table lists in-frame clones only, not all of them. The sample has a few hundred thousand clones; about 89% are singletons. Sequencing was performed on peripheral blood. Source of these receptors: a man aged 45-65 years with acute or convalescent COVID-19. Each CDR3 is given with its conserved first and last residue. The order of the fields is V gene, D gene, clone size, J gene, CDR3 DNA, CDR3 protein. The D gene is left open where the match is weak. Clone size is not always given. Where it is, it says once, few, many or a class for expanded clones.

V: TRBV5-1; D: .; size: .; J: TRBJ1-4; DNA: TGCGCCAGCAGCTTGGTGGAGAATCATGAAAAACTGTTTTTT; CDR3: CASSLVENHEKLFF
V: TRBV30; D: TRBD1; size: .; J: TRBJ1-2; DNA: TGTGCCTGGAACCCAGGGGGCGCGGGTGGCTACACCTTC; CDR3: CAWNPGGAGGYTF
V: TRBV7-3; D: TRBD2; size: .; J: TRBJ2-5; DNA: TGTGCCAGCAGCCCTACTAGCGGGGGGTACGGGACCCAGTACTTC; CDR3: CASSPTSGGYGTQYF
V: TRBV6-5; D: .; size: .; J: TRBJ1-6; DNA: TGTGCCAGCAGGTGGGGCAATTCACCCCTCCACTTT; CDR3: CASRWGNSPLHF
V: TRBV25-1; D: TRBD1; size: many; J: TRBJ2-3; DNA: TGTGCCAGCAGTGAAGGGGACAGGGACACAGATACGCAGTATTTT; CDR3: CASSEGDRDTDTQYF
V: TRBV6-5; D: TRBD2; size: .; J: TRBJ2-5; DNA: TGTGCCAGCAGTTTTAGCGGGGGGGCTGAGACCCAGTACTTC; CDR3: CASSFSGGAETQYF
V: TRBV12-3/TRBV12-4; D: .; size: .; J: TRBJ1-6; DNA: TGTGCCAGCAGTTTAATGGTAGCCTCACCCCTCCACTTT; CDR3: CASSLMVASPLHF
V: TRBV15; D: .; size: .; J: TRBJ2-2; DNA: TGTGCCACCAGCAGATTTCACCTTTCAGGGTTCACCGGGGAGCTGTTTTTT; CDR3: CATSRFHLSGFTGELFF
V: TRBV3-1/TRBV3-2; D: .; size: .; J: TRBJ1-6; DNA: TGTGCCAGCAGCTTGGGGCGGACAGTTAATAATTCACCCCTCCACTTT; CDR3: CASSLGRTVNNSPLHF
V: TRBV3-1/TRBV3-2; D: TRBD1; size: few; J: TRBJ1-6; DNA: TGTGCCAGCAGCCAAACGGACAGGGGCACCTATAATTCACCCCTCCACTTT; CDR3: CASSQTDRGTYNSPLHF
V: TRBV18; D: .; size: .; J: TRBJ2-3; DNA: TGTGCCAGCACAATCCGGGCAGGGGTCCTAGATACGCAGTATTTT; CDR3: CASTIRAGVLDTQYF
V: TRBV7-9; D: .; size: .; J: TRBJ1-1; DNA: TGTGCCAGCAGCTTAGACCCGAAAAAGCTCAACACTGAAGCTTTCTTT; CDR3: CASSLDPKKLNTEAFF
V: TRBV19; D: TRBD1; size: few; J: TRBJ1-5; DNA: TGTGCCAGTAGTATCGGGACAGGGACTCAGCCCCAGCATTTT; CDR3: CASSIGTGTQPQHF
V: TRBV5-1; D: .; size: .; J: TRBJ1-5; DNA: TGCGCCAGCAGCCTTTACGACGGGGGACAGCCCCAGCATTTT; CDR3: CASSLYDGGQPQHF
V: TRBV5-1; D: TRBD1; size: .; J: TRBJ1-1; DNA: TGCGCCAGCAGCATGACAGGGTCGGACACTGAAGCTTTCTTT; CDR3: CASSMTGSDTEAFF
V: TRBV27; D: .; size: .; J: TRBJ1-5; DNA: TGTGCCAGCAGTTCCGGGAATCAGCCCCAGCATTTT; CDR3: CASSSGNQPQHF
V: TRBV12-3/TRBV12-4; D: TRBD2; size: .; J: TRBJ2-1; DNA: TGTGCCAGCACACTAGCGGGGGGTCATGAGCAGTTCTTC; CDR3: CASTLAGGHEQFF
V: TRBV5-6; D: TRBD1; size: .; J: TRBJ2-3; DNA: TGTGCCAGCAGCTTGGGGTCGGGACAGGCCTCAGATACGCAGTATTTT; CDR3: CASSLGSGQASDTQYF
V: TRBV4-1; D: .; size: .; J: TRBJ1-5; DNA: TGCGCCAGCAGCCACAACCGACTAGGGGTTAGCAATCAGCCCCAGCATTTT; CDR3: CASSHNRLGVSNQPQHF